Here is one T cell receptor beta chain with its context. The target antigen is unknown. The data belong to a study of T cell clonotyping in hematopoietic cell transplantation. On the study more broadly: Recipient samples before transplant were obtained post-cytoreduction.

Noted time point: recipient sample about 28 days before transplant, after cytoreduction. The CDR3 loop spans 15 amino acids. Looked up from germline, CDR1 is WSHSY and CDR2 is SAAADI. Trimming took 3 bases from V and 1 from J; bases not matched to a gene: 2. Whole-study findings and limits: Recipient TCR diversity dropped after transplant; expanded clonotypes rose from day 30 to 180. No sorting was done, leaving CD4 and CD8 contributions mixed.

The protocol was immunoSEQ multiplex PCR, while the TCRdb copy is restricted to in-frame clones and leaves out a portion. The repertoire holds about 14,000 clones, approximately 88% seen once, with 16% in the top ten. V and J are TRBV10-2 and TRBJ2-3; 9 nucleotides match TRBD2. The sequence was collected from a man in his fifties or sixties with acute myeloid leukemia. Some clones in this sample may be carry-over from other donors' samples. This sample comprised peripheral blood mononuclear cells, obtained before stem cell transplant. The CDR3 DNA is TGCGCCAGCAGTGACTGGACTAGCGGCACAGATACGCAGTATTTT. Translation gives CASSDWTSGTDTQYF.